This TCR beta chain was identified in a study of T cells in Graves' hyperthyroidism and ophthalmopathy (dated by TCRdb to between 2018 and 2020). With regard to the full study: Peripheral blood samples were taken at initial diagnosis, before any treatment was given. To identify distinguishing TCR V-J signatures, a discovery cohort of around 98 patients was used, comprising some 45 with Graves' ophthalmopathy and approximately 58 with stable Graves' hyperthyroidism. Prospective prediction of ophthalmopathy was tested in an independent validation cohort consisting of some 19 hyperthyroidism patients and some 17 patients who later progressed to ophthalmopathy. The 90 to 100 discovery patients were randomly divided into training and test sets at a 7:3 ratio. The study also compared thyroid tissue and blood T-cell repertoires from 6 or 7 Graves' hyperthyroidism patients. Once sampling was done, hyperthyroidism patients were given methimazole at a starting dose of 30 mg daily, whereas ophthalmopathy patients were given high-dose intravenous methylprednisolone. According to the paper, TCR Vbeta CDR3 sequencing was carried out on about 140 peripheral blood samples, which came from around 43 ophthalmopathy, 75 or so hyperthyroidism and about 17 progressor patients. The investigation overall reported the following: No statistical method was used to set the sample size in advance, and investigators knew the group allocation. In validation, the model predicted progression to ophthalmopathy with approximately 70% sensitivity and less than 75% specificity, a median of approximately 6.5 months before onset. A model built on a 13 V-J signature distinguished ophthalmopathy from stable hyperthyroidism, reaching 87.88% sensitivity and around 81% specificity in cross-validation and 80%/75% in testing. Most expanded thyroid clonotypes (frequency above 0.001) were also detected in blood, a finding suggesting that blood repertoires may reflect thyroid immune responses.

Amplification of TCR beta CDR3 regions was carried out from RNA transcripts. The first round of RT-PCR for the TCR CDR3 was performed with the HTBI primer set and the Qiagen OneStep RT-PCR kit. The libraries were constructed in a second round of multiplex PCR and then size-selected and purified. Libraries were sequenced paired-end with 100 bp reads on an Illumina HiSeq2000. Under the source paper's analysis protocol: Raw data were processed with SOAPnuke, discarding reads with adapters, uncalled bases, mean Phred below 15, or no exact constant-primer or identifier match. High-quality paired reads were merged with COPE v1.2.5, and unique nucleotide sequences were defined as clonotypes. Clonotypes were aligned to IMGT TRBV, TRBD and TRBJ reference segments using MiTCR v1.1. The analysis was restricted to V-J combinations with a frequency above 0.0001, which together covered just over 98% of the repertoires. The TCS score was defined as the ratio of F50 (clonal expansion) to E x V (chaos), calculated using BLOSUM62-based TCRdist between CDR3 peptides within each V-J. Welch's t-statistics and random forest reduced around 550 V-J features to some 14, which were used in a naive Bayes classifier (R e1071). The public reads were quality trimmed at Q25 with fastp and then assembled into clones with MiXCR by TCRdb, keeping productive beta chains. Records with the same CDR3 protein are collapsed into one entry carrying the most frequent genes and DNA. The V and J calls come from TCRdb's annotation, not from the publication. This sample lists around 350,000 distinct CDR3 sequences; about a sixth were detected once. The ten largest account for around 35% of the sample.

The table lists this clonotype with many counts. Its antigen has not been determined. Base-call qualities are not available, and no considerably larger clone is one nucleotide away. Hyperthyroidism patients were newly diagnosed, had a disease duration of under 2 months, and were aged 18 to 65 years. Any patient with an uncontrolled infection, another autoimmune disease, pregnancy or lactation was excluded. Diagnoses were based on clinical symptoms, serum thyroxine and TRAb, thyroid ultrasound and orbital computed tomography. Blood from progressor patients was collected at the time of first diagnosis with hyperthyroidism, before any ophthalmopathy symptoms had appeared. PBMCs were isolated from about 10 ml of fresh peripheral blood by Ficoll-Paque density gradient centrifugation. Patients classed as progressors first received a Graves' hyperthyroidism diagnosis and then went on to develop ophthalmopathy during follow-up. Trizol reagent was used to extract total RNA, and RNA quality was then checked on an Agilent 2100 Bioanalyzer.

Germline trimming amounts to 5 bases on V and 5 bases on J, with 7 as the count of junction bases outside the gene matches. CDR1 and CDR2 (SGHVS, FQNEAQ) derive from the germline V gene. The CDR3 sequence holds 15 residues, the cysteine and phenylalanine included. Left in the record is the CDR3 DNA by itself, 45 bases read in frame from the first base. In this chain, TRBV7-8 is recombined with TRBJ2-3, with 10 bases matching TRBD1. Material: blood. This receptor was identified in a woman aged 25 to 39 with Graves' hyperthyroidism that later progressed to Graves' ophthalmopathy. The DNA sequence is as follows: TGTGCCAGCAGCCTGGGACAGGGGATTCGAGATACGCAGTATTTT. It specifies CASSLGQGIRDTQYF.